The rows below give T cell receptor beta chains drawn from one sample of a study of technical replicates of blood from a handful of donors. The repertoire was sequenced with immunoSEQ multiplex PCR; TCRdb's copy has only in-frame clones and lacks some. The sample lists 60,000 or so clones; 80% to 90% were seen once. Material for sequencing was PBMCs. These receptor sequences come from a human donor in good health. Some clones in this sample may be carry-over from other donors' samples. Each CDR3 is given with its conserved first and last residue. The order of the fields is clone size, V gene, J gene, D gene, CDR3 protein, CDR3 DNA. A D gene is named only where the DNA matches it firmly. Rows give clone size only sometimes, using once, few, many, or a class for an expanded clone.

clone_size: NA
v_call: TRBV5-4
j_call: TRBJ2-3
d_call: NA
cdr3_aa: CASSSRSVEGTDTQYF
cdr3_nt: TGTGCCAGCAGCTCCCGCAGCGTCGAGGGCACAGATACGCAGTATTTT

clone_size: once
v_call: TRBV7-3
j_call: TRBJ2-3
d_call: NA
cdr3_aa: CASSSAGNTQYF
cdr3_nt: TGTGCCAGCAGCTCAGCCGGGAATACGCAGTATTTT

clone_size: NA
v_call: TRBV27
j_call: TRBJ2-3
d_call: NA
cdr3_aa: CASSLWVAGQNSWGTDTQYF
cdr3_nt: TGTGCCAGCAGTTTATGGGTGGCGGGTCAGAATAGCTGGGGCACAGATACGCAGTATTTT

clone_size: NA
v_call: TRBV19
j_call: TRBJ2-7
d_call: TRBD1
cdr3_aa: CASSWTGEDEQYF
cdr3_nt: TGTGCCAGTAGTTGGACAGGGGAGGACGAGCAGTACTTC

clone_size: few
v_call: TRBV29-1
j_call: TRBJ1-1
d_call: NA
cdr3_aa: CSVRSGSMNTEAFF
cdr3_nt: TGCAGCGTTCGGTCAGGCAGTATGAACACTGAAGCTTTCTTT

clone_size: NA
v_call: TRBV11-3
j_call: TRBJ2-3
d_call: TRBD2
cdr3_aa: CASSFNGRAGDTQYF
cdr3_nt: TGTGCCAGCAGCTTTAACGGGAGGGCCGGGGATACGCAGTATTTT

clone_size: NA
v_call: TRBV6-4
j_call: TRBJ2-1
d_call: NA
cdr3_aa: CASSDHGGGYNEQFF
cdr3_nt: TGTGCCAGCAGTGACCACGGGGGAGGATACAATGAGCAGTTCTTC

clone_size: NA
v_call: TRBV27
j_call: TRBJ1-2
d_call: TRBD1
cdr3_aa: CASKRQGHYGYTF
cdr3_nt: TGTGCCAGCAAGAGACAGGGACACTATGGCTACACCTTC

clone_size: NA
v_call: TRBV9
j_call: TRBJ2-1
d_call: NA
cdr3_aa: CASSVGPMNGYNEQFF
cdr3_nt: TGTGCCAGCAGCGTAGGCCCCATGAACGGGTACAATGAGCAGTTCTTC

clone_size: NA
v_call: TRBV5-1
j_call: TRBJ2-7
d_call: TRBD2
cdr3_aa: CASSVGLGMEEQYF
cdr3_nt: TGCGCCAGCAGCGTGGGACTAGGAATGGAGGAGCAGTACTTC

clone_size: NA
v_call: TRBV4-2
j_call: TRBJ2-2
d_call: NA
cdr3_aa: CASSPYRGNTGELFF
cdr3_nt: TGTGCCAGCAGCCCCTATCGGGGGAACACCGGGGAGCTGTTTTTT

clone_size: NA
v_call: TRBV7-9
j_call: TRBJ2-1
d_call: TRBD2
cdr3_aa: CASSLSGSGGGEQFF
cdr3_nt: TGTGCCAGCAGCTTAAGCGGTAGCGGGGGCGGTGAGCAGTTCTTC

clone_size: NA
v_call: TRBV19
j_call: TRBJ2-2
d_call: NA
cdr3_aa: CASTTGSTGELFF
cdr3_nt: TGTGCCAGTACAACAGGGAGCACCGGGGAGCTGTTTTTT

clone_size: many
v_call: TRBV2
j_call: TRBJ1-6
d_call: NA
cdr3_aa: CASRRAQNSPLHF
cdr3_nt: TGTGCCAGCAGGCGGGCGCAGAATTCACCCCTCCACTTT

clone_size: NA
v_call: TRBV7-2
j_call: TRBJ1-1
d_call: NA
cdr3_aa: CASSPWNTEAFF
cdr3_nt: TGTGCCAGCAGCCCCTGGAACACTGAAGCTTTCTTT

clone_size: NA
v_call: TRBV19
j_call: TRBJ2-7
d_call: TRBD1
cdr3_aa: CASSTVGGQYEQYF
cdr3_nt: TGTGCCAGTAGTACCGTAGGGGGACAGTACGAGCAGTACTTC

clone_size: NA
v_call: TRBV5-4
j_call: TRBJ2-3
d_call: TRBD2
cdr3_aa: CASSDRTSGGGGEGTQYF
cdr3_nt: TGTGCCAGCAGCGATAGGACTAGCGGGGGCGGAGGGGAAGGTACGCAGTATTTT

clone_size: once
v_call: TRBV18
j_call: TRBJ2-3
d_call: TRBD1
cdr3_aa: CASSPGTGADTQYF
cdr3_nt: TGTGCCAGCTCACCGGGGACAGGGGCAGATACGCAGTATTTT

clone_size: NA
v_call: TRBV19
j_call: TRBJ1-2
d_call: TRBD1
cdr3_aa: CASSDTGTGSYGYTF
cdr3_nt: TGTGCCAGTAGTGATACTGGGACAGGCTCCTATGGCTACACCTTC

clone_size: NA
v_call: TRBV9
j_call: TRBJ2-2
d_call: NA
cdr3_aa: CASSVERGAGELFF
cdr3_nt: TGTGCCAGCAGCGTAGAGCGAGGAGCCGGGGAGCTGTTTTTT

clone_size: NA
v_call: TRBV11-3
j_call: TRBJ2-7
d_call: TRBD2
cdr3_aa: CASSLGGGRAYEQYF
cdr3_nt: TGTGCCAGCAGCTTAGGGGGCGGGAGGGCCTACGAGCAGTACTTC

clone_size: NA
v_call: TRBV5-1
j_call: TRBJ1-4
d_call: TRBD1
cdr3_aa: CASSLTGGPNEKLFF
cdr3_nt: TGCGCCAGCAGCCTAACAGGGGGGCCTAATGAAAAACTGTTTTTT

clone_size: few
v_call: TRBV30
j_call: TRBJ1-1
d_call: NA
cdr3_aa: CAWIQTEAFF
cdr3_nt: TGTGCCTGGATACAGACAGAGGCTTTCTTT

clone_size: NA
v_call: TRBV6-5
j_call: TRBJ2-5
d_call: NA
cdr3_aa: CASSHPDNYQETQYF
cdr3_nt: TGTGCCAGCAGCCACCCGGACAACTACCAAGAGACCCAGTACTTC

clone_size: NA
v_call: TRBV5-8
j_call: TRBJ1-5
d_call: TRBD1
cdr3_aa: CASSQQGYSNQPQHF
cdr3_nt: TGTGCCAGCAGCCAACAGGGGTATAGCAATCAGCCCCAGCATTTT

clone_size: NA
v_call: TRBV27
j_call: TRBJ2-1
d_call: TRBD2
cdr3_aa: CASSLGTIVHNEQFF
cdr3_nt: TGTGCCAGCAGTTTGGGGACTATAGTCCACAATGAGCAGTTCTTC

clone_size: NA
v_call: TRBV10-3
j_call: TRBJ1-2
d_call: TRBD1
cdr3_aa: CAISDTGVSYGYTF
cdr3_nt: TGTGCCATCAGTGACACAGGGGTGAGCTATGGCTACACCTTC

clone_size: once
v_call: TRBV18
j_call: TRBJ1-4
d_call: NA
cdr3_aa: CASSDGGQRNEKLFF
cdr3_nt: TGTGCCAGCTCAGACGGGGGGCAGAGGAATGAAAAACTGTTTTTT

clone_size: NA
v_call: TRBV4-2
j_call: TRBJ1-1
d_call: NA
cdr3_aa: CASSHYTGKNTEAFF
cdr3_nt: TGTGCCAGCAGCCATTATACAGGGAAGAACACTGAAGCTTTCTTT

clone_size: NA
v_call: TRBV30
j_call: TRBJ2-1
d_call: TRBD2
cdr3_aa: CAWSPLAGGGNEQFF
cdr3_nt: TGTGCCTGGAGCCCACTGGCGGGAGGGGGCAATGAGCAGTTCTTC

clone_size: NA
v_call: TRBV4-1
j_call: TRBJ2-7
d_call: TRBD2
cdr3_aa: CASSQILAGGSYEQYF
cdr3_nt: TGCGCCAGCAGCCAAATACTAGCGGGAGGCTCCTACGAGCAGTACTTC

clone_size: NA
v_call: TRBV18
j_call: TRBJ2-7
d_call: TRBD1
cdr3_aa: CASSPLRLGQGSHEQYF
cdr3_nt: TGTGCCAGCTCACCACTAAGGTTGGGACAGGGCTCCCACGAGCAGTACTTC

clone_size: few
v_call: TRBV7-9
j_call: TRBJ1-1
d_call: TRBD1
cdr3_aa: CASSLTSGQITFF
cdr3_nt: TGTGCCAGCAGCTTAACATCGGGACAGATTACTTTCTTT

clone_size: once
v_call: TRBV7-2
j_call: TRBJ2-5
d_call: TRBD2
cdr3_aa: CASSSGLAGRMTQYF
cdr3_nt: TGTGCCAGCAGCTCGGGACTAGCGGGGCGGATGACCCAGTACTTC

clone_size: NA
v_call: TRBV7-8
j_call: TRBJ1-5
d_call: NA
cdr3_aa: CASSYLGGFNQPQHF
cdr3_nt: TGTGCCAGCAGCTACCTCGGCGGGTTCAATCAGCCCCAGCATTTT